This T cell receptor beta chain was documented in a study of beta chain bispecific antibodies for T cell cancers. This clonotype was observed at least ten times. Its antigen remains unidentified. Findings and limits, study-wide: In these mixed samples, most targeted TRBV reads derived from the leukemia cell line.

Germline CDR1 and CDR2: LGHDT and YNNKEL (reference sequence). The CDR3 runs to 14 residues. V was cut by 2 bases and J by 0 bases, with 8 bases left in between. TCRdb re-derived calls from the 5' RACE reads in MiXCR, one entry per CDR3 protein. This sample yields tens of thousands of distinct CDR3 sequences, of which about 2.7% are seen a single time; about 30% belongs to the top ten. Blood mononuclear cells were expanded for 3 days using either OKT3 anti-CD3 antibody or CD3/CD28 beads. The source is a human donor in good health. Some clones in this sample may be carry-over from other donors' samples. The sample taken for sequencing was healthy donor T cells cultured with leukemia cells. This chain uses TRBV3-1 with TRBJ2-7, with no clear D. This CDR3 is CASSQSDHSYEQYF. CDR3 in DNA: TGTGCCAGCAGCCAAAGCGACCACTCCTACGAGCAGTACTTC.